Sequencing of this T cell receptor beta chain was carried out in a study of T cell changes during pregnancy in multiple sclerosis. This CDR3 contains 15 residues. The germline V gene encodes CDR1 MDHEN and CDR2 SYDVKM. V was pared by 5 bases and J by 0 bases, with 3 bases of the junction left unmatched. Profiling relied on immunoSEQ multiplex PCR, and the TCRdb table lists in-frame clones only, not all of them. The table includes around 100,000 clones, approximately 90% detected once. Sequenced material: peripheral blood, taken in the third trimester of pregnancy. This chain connects TRBV28 to TRBJ1-4; 7 nucleotides agree with TRBD1. The receptor's source is a female donor with multiple sclerosis, enrolled in a pregnancy study. The CDR3 loop is CASSRGTATNEKLFF. In nucleotides, the CDR3 is TGTGCCAGCAGTAGAGGGACAGCAACTAATGAAAAACTGTTTTTT.